This T cell receptor beta chain derives from a study of T-cell reconstitution after alpha-beta-depleted transplantation in children. Unique molecular identifiers were incorporated during preparation of the TCRbeta library. TCRdb called the PCR reads again in MiXCR, with one record for every CDR3 protein. Found here are hundreds of thousands of distinct CDR3 sequences, about 15% of them singletons; the top ten hold around 44%. From germline, CDR1 is SGHVS and CDR2 FQNEAQ. CDR3 length: 16 residues. Losses at the gene ends were 5 bases for V and 2 bases for J; bases not matched to a gene: 10. The source material was PBMCs, mostly from graft donor cells, sampled 360 days after TCRalphabeta/CD19-depleted stem cell transplant. The receptor was isolated from a male patient aged 2-15 years who had a stem cell transplant for acute lymphoblastic leukemia, so the T cells may come from the graft donor. This rearrangement joins TRBV7-8 to TRBJ2-5; 8 positions agree with TRBD1. The CDR3 reads CASSLMDRDGQETQYF. Here the CDR3 DNA reads TGTGCCAGCAGCCTCATGGACAGGGACGGGCAAGAGACCCAGTACTTC.